This entry lists 29 T cell receptor beta chains sequenced from one sample in a study of T cell responses to AZD1222 COVID-19 vaccine. TCRdb's table, derived via immunoSEQ multiplex PCR, lists solely in-frame clones and lacks some. In the table there are 90,000 to 150,000 clones, under 85% of which are singletons. Source: peripheral blood, taken on day 0 of AZD1222 vaccination. These receptors came from an adult in good health.

This chain connects TRBV6-5 to TRBJ2-4, with D maybe TRBD1 (5 bases). In germline, CDR1 is MNHEY, CDR2 SVGAGI. The V gene lost 8 bases and the J gene lost 8 bases, with 7 bases spanning the gap. This CDR3 contains 10 residues. CDR3: CASEGDIQYF. CDR3 nucleotides: TGTGCCAGCGAAGGGGACATTCAGTACTTC.

The V and J genes are TRBV10-3 and TRBJ2-3; 7 positions match TRBD2. CDR1 is ENHRY and CDR2 is SYGVKD in the germline V gene. After removal of 8 bases from V and 4 bases from J, the junction contained 12 bases not matched to a gene. This CDR3 has 15 residues. CDR3 sequence: CAIQKGTKGSDTQYF. The CDR3 nucleotides read TGTGCCATCCAAAAGGGGACTAAGGGCTCAGATACGCAGTATTTT.

The genes are TRBV6-2 or TRBV6-3 and TRBJ2-7; the D gene is possibly TRBD1 (5 bases). Trimming left V 2 bases short and J 4 bases short, with 15 bases between. Germline loops: CDR1 MNHEY, CDR2 SVGEGT. The CDR3 sequence is 15 residues long. The CDR3 here is CASSYDGQGSYEQYF. For the CDR3, the DNA is TGTGCCAGCAGTTACGACGGTCAGGGTAGTTACGAGCAGTACTTC.

The DNA for the CDR3 is TGCGCCAGCAGCCCAAGGGGGCGAGGGACCTACGAGCAGTACTTC. Translated, it gives CASSPRGRGTYEQYF. This chain links TRBV5-1 with TRBJ2-7, with 7 bases lining up with TRBD1. V lost 4 bases and J lost 2; bases outside the gene matches: 9. In germline, CDR1 is SGHRS, CDR2 YFSETQ. This CDR3 is 15 amino acids long.

The count of this clone is one. The gene calls are TRBV11-3 and TRBJ2-1, with TRBD2 matching over 8 bases. This CDR3 contains 15 residues. Losses at the gene ends were 3 bases for V and 5 bases for J; bases not matched to a gene: 6. CDR1 is SGHNT and CDR2 is YENEEA in the germline V gene. The CDR3 DNA is TGTGCCAGCAGCTTCGGGGGGGCGAGGAACAATGAGCAGTTCTTC. Its protein product is CASSFGGARNNEQFF.

J is TRBJ1-1 and V is TRBV6-5; unclear D gene. Germline V gene sequence: CDR1 MNHEY, CDR2 SVGAGI. The CDR3 covers 11 residues. The germline V and J ends were trimmed by 6 bases and 8 bases, with 10 bases remaining between them. The CDR3 sequence: CASRAGLEAFF. CDR3 coding DNA: TGTGCCAGCAGGGCGGGGTTGGAAGCTTTCTTT.

The chain recombines TRBV24-1 with TRBJ2-2, with a possible D match to TRBD1 (5 bases). This CDR3 is built from 15 residues. Germline V gene sequence: CDR1 KGHDR, CDR2 SFDVKD. Deletions cut 5 bases from V and 3 bases from J, with 12 bases between. The CDR3 loop reads CATSVVGRDTGELFF. The CDR3 DNA reads as TGTGCCACCAGTGTGGTGGGGCGTGACACCGGGGAGCTGTTTTTT.

This clone appeared a few times. This chain connects TRBV4-1 to TRBJ1-2; D is undetermined. The CDR3 is made up of 13 amino acids. Germline V gene lookup returns CDR1 MGHRA and CDR2 YSYEKL. Trimming removed 5 bases from V and 6 bases from J, with 13 bases in between. DNA for the CDR3: TGCGCCAGCAGCGAGGGTGGGGAGGATGGCTACACCTTC. Translated, it gives CASSEGGEDGYTF.

This clone was detected a few times. The V and J genes are TRBV6-6 and TRBJ1-2; D gene ambiguous. The V gene's germline CDR1 is MNHNY and CDR2 SVGAGI (reference sequence). CDR3 length: 12 amino acids. Trimming cost V 7 bases and J 8 bases, with 14 bases left between them. CDR3 amino acids: CASTGMDFGYTF. DNA for the CDR3: TGTGCCAGCACGGGGATGGATTTCGGCTACACCTTC.

The V gene is TRBV27, the J gene TRBJ2-1; D call uncertain. From germline, CDR1 is MNHEY and CDR2 SMNVEV (reference sequence). V was cut by 2 bases and J by 2 bases, with 7 bases left in between. The CDR3 is made up of 14 amino acids. DNA of the CDR3: TGTGCCAGCAGTTTAATGGAAGCCTACAATGAGCAGTTCTTC. Protein product: CASSLMEAYNEQFF.

The gene calls are TRBV4-2 and TRBJ2-1; D gene ambiguous. The CDR3 length is 13 residues. Trimming shortened V by 0 bases and J by 12 bases, and 12 bases separated the two germline ends. Germline CDR1 reads LGHNA; CDR2 reads YNFKEQ. The CDR3 nucleotides are TGTGCCAGCAGCCAAGATTCCTGGTCGGGGCAGTTCTTC. Its protein product is CASSQDSWSGQFF.

The chain carries TRBV6-5 and TRBJ2-5; D is perhaps TRBD1 or TRBD2 (5 bases each). The CDR3 is 15 amino acids. Germline loops: CDR1 MNHEY, CDR2 SVGAGI. V shed 2 bases and J shed 4 bases, with 14 bases lying between them. The CDR3 loop is CASSYTRVGTETQYF. The CDR3 region has the DNA TGTGCCAGCAGTTACACCCGGGTAGGGACAGAGACCCAGTACTTC.

This sequence joins TRBV5-1 and TRBJ2-7; D may correspond to TRBD1 or TRBD2 (5 bases each). The germline V gene encodes CDR1 SGHRS and CDR2 YFSETQ. This CDR3 is built from 16 residues. The V gene lost 3 bases and the J gene lost 2 bases, with 18 bases spanning the gap. CDR3 DNA sequence: TGCGCCAGCAGCTCGGGACCGGGTCGTACCCCCTACGAGCAGTACTTC. Its protein product is CASSSGPGRTPYEQYF. The full variable domain, rest sourced from reference TRBV5-1 and TRBJ2-7, is KAGVTQTPRYLIKTRGQQVTLSCSPISGHRSVSWYQQTPGQGLQFLFEYFSETQRNKGNFPGRFSGRQFSNSRSEMNVSTLELGDSALYLCASSSGPGRTPYEQYFGPGTRLTVT.

This clone was counted between two and nine times. The chain uses TRBV7-9 and TRBJ2-7, with a possible D match to TRBD1 (6 bases). Trimming took off 0 bases at V and 3 bases at J, with 9 bases between the two ends. CDR1 SEHNR and CDR2 FQNEAQ come from the germline V gene (reference sequence). This CDR3 spans 14 amino acids. The CDR3 loop reads CASSLAGGGYEQYF. The CDR3 DNA sequence: TGTGCCAGCAGCTTAGCTGGGGGCGGCTACGAGCAGTACTTC.

V gene TRBV7-2 combines with J gene TRBJ2-7; 9 bases are a match to TRBD1. Germline V gene sequence: CDR1 SGHTA, CDR2 FQGNSA. The CDR3 has 15 amino acids. The trim removed 3 bases at V and 3 bases at J, leaving 6 bases unmatched. The CDR3 coding sequence is TGTGCCAGCAGCTTGCTATGGACAGGGGACTACGAGCAGTACTTC. It translates to CASSLLWTGDYEQYF. Filled out from reference TRBV7-2 and TRBJ2-7, the complete variable domain reads GAGVSQSPSNKVTEKGKDVELRCDPISGHTALYWYRQSLGQGLEFLIYFQGNSAPDKSGLPSDRFSAERTGGSVSTLTIQRTQQEDSAVYLCASSLLWTGDYEQYFGPGTRLTVT.

The chain uses TRBV28 and TRBJ1-5; D gene ambiguous. V was shortened by 5 bases and J by 6 bases, with 8 bases between the two germline ends. The CDR3 is 12 amino acids. The germline gives CDR1 MDHEN, CDR2 SYDVKM. CDR3 protein: CASSPSGQPQHF. Here the CDR3 DNA reads TGTGCCAGCAGTCCCAGCGGTCAGCCCCAGCATTTT.

The J gene is TRBJ1-3, the V gene TRBV7-8; D ambiguous. Germline values: CDR1 SGHVS, CDR2 FQNEAQ. The CDR3 is 16 residues long. The V end was cut by 0 bases, the J end by 0 bases, with 9 bases between. CDR3 sequence: CASSLAGVDSGNTIYF. The CDR3 nucleotides are TGTGCCAGCAGCTTAGCGGGCGTTGACTCTGGAAACACCATATATTTT.

The chain has TRBV3-1 (or the pseudogene TRBV3-2) and TRBJ1-1, with D hard to call. Trimming pared 0 bases from V and 1 base from J, leaving 9 bases between. Germline V gene lookup returns CDR1 LGHDT and CDR2 YNNKEL (reference sequence). The CDR3 is 15 amino acids. This CDR3 reads CASSQEGVGNTEAFF. The CDR3 region has the DNA TGTGCCAGCAGCCAAGAGGGAGTGGGGAACACTGAAGCTTTCTTT.

The rearrangement links TRBV14 to TRBJ2-3; perhaps TRBD2 as D (7 bases). In germline, CDR1 is SGHDN, CDR2 FVKESK. V lost 4 bases and J 8 bases, leaving 16 bases between the germline ends. This CDR3 is 14 amino acids long. The CDR3 region has the DNA TGTGCCAGCAGCCCAGGCAGCCGGGGGGCTACGCAGTATTTT. The encoded protein is CASSPGSRGATQYF.

The chain couples TRBV28 to TRBJ2-2; D unclear. The CDR3 loop spans 15 amino acids. The V and J ends lost 6 bases and 5 bases respectively, with 16 bases between them. The germline gives CDR1 MDHEN, CDR2 SYDVKM. The CDR3 region has the DNA TGTGCCAGCAGGGGATCGGTTGGGCCGACCGGGGAGCTGTTTTTT. Translated: CASRGSVGPTGELFF.

A few counts support this clone. The chain links TRBV2 to TRBJ1-6; a weak D match, TRBD1 (6 bases). Germline values: CDR1 SNHLY, CDR2 FYNNEI. V lost 7 bases and J lost 5, with 12 bases in between. The CDR3 loop spans 14 amino acids. The CDR3 coding sequence is TGTGCCAGCACCGCCAGGGGCGATAATTCACCCCTCCACTTT. Protein product: CASTARGDNSPLHF.

The table lists this clone with a few counts. The J gene is TRBJ2-5, the V gene TRBV5-8; no clear D. The length of the CDR3 is 12 residues. The germline V gene encodes CDR1 SGHTS and CDR2 YDEGEE. The V end was cut by 5 bases, the J end by 2 bases, with 7 bases between. The CDR3 nucleotides are TGTGCCAGCAGGAGAGGTCAAGAGACCCAGTACTTC. Encoded protein: CASRRGQETQYF.

Comments on this clone: Sequence at one end of the junction differs from germline and may be a read error. The chain carries TRBV7-3 and TRBJ1-1; 7 bases line up with TRBD1. The CDR3 spans 14 residues. Germline V gene lookup returns CDR1 SGHTA and CDR2 FQGTGA. The CDR3 region is CAGSLGTANTEAFF. CDR3 sequence (DNA): TGTGCCGGCAGCTTAGGGACAGCGAACACTGAAGCTTTCTTT.

This chain joins TRBV18 and TRBJ2-5; no definite D call. With 0 bases removed from V and 5 bases from J, the gap between germline ends came to 7 bases. Germline CDR1 KGHSH, CDR2 LQKENI. The CDR3 length is 13 residues. CDR3 loop: CASSPPKVETQYF. The CDR3 DNA is TGTGCCAGCTCACCACCCAAGGTTGAGACCCAGTACTTC.

The CDR3 reads CASSRTSGGYTDTQYF. The CDR3 coding sequence is TGTGCCAGCAGTAGGACTTCGGGGGGGTACACAGATACGCAGTATTTT. The chain couples TRBV6-6 to TRBJ2-3, with 8 bases that match TRBD2. The CDR3 is 16 amino acids. CDR1 is MNHNY and CDR2 is SVGAGI in the germline V gene (reference sequence). Unmatched junction bases numbered 9, after V lost 5 bases and J lost 2 bases.

This clone was found once. The chain joins TRBV10-3 to TRBJ1-1; D remains ambiguous. CDR1 and CDR2 (germline): ENHRY, SYGVKD. CDR3 length: 15 residues. Trimming took 8 bases from V and 3 from J, leaving 19 bases between them. This chain's CDR3 is CAIGSGTQLDTEAFF. CDR3 sequence (DNA): TGTGCCATCGGCAGCGGAACCCAATTGGACACTGAAGCTTTCTTT.

As DNA, the CDR3 is TGTGCCAGCAGTATAAACAGCGGGGGTACGGATGGCTACACCTTC. Translation: CASSINSGGTDGYTF. The chain is built from TRBV28 and TRBJ1-2; a weak D match, TRBD1 (5 bases). This CDR3 comprises 15 residues. Germline V gene lookup returns CDR1 MDHEN and CDR2 SYDVKM. V was cut by 5 bases and J by 6 bases, with 19 bases left in between.

The CDR3 region has the DNA TGTGCCAGCAGCCAAGGCGGGGGCCTCGCCTACGAGCAGTACTTC. Amino acids: CASSQGGGLAYEQYF. The chain joins TRBV4-2 to TRBJ2-7, with a tentative D call TRBD2 (7 bases). The CDR3 is made up of 15 amino acids. V lost 1 base and J 2 bases, leaving 12 bases between the germline ends. Germline V gene data show CDR1 as LGHNA and CDR2 as YNFKEQ.

The chain's CDR3 is CASSRTHGDGLYEQYF. The CDR3 DNA reads TGTGCCAGCAGCCGCACCCATGGGGACGGACTCTACGAGCAGTACTTC. This sequence joins TRBV4-2 and TRBJ2-7; D may be TRBD1 or TRBD2 (5 bases each). Germline V gene lookup returns CDR1 LGHNA and CDR2 YNFKEQ. V lost 4 bases to trimming and J lost 3 bases, with 19 bases between them. The CDR3 has 16 amino acids.